The clone carrying this T cell receptor beta chain showed up just a few times. Antigen: not known. All patients were mismatch repair deficient, assessed by either PCR or immunohistochemistry. The TCR-sequenced patients were a few responders to pembrolizumab. The data were produced by immunoSEQ multiplex PCR, yet TCRdb's version contains in-frame clones alone and is incomplete. In the table there are about 100,000 clones, roughly four fifths of which are singletons. This sample was taken from a study of PD-1 blockade in mismatch repair-deficient tumors. Looking at the study overall: All were previously treated, progressing patients with 11 to 13 mismatch repair-deficient cancer types.

Between the trimmed V and J ends, which lost 5 bases and 1 base, there was a span of 14 bases. The CDR3 is made up of 14 amino acids. CDR1 is GTSNPN and CDR2 is SVGIG in the germline V gene (reference sequence). Findings of the study overall: Tumor-resident clones, often undetectable pretreatment in blood, expanded then contracted after pembrolizumab.

This chain joins TRBV30 and TRBJ2-5; D unclear. The sample in question was peripheral blood, obtained roughly 36 weeks after starting pembrolizumab. The TCR originated in an adult with mismatch repair-deficient cancer. CDR3 bases: TGTGCCTGGCCGAACCGAAAAATCCAAGAGACCCAGTACTTC. Translating it yields CAWPNRKIQETQYF.